This is a list of T cell receptor beta chains from one sample in a study of CD8 T cells in Susac syndrome. Via MiXCR, TCRdb re-called the immunoSEQ multiplex PCR reads, giving one row per CDR3 protein. The sample has about 82,000 distinct CDR3 sequences, roughly 95% seen once. Sequenced input: CD8+ T cells from PBMCs. The receptors were sampled from a human donor with Susac syndrome. CDR3s include the opening cysteine and the closing phenylalanine or tryptophan. D genes are given only for firm matches.

TRBD2	TRBJ2-5	TRBV18	CASSPGLAGQETQYF	TGTGCCAGCTCACCGGGACTAGCGGGGCAAGAGACCCAGTACTTC
.	TRBJ2-1	TRBV9	CASSVAAGSGPYNEQFF	TGTGCCAGCAGCGTGGCAGCTGGATCGGGCCCCTACAATGAGCAGTTCTTC
.	TRBJ1-6	TRBV20-1	CSARKAGGEGSPLHF	TGCAGTGCTAGAAAGGCGGGGGGTGAAGGTTCACCCCTCCACTTT
TRBD1	TRBJ2-5	TRBV12-3/TRBV12-4	CASSLTGTAEDQYF	TGTGCCAGCAGTCTAACCGGGACAGCCGAGGACCAGTACTTC
.	TRBJ2-2	TRBV3-1	CASSQSAHAGTGELFF	TGTGCCAGCAGCCAATCCGCCCATGCGGGGACCGGGGAGCTGTTTTTT
TRBD1	TRBJ1-4	TRBV5-6	CASSLGVTGVEKLFF	TGTGCCAGCAGCTTGGGCGTGACAGGGGTTGAAAAACTGTTTTTT
.	TRBJ2-7	TRBV27	CASSWTFPFYEQYF	TGTGCCAGCAGTTGGACCTTTCCGTTCTACGAGCAGTACTTC
.	TRBJ2-1	TRBV6-2/TRBV6-3	CASTSTRGLGQFF	TGTGCCAGCACCTCCACCCGGGGGTTGGGGCAGTTCTTC
TRBD2	TRBJ2-2	TRBV18	CASSPPEGLAAGELFF	TGTGCCAGCTCACCACCGGAGGGACTAGCGGCCGGGGAGCTGTTTTTT
.	TRBJ1-2	TRBV30	CAWSVRQSNYGYTF	TGTGCCTGGAGTGTGCGACAGTCTAACTATGGCTACACCTTC
TRBD1	TRBJ1-2	TRBV24-1	CATSDSRQGGFYGYTF	TGTGCCACCAGTGATTCTCGACAGGGCGGCTTCTATGGCTACACCTTC
.	TRBJ1-4	TRBV5-1	CASSLTERGEKLFF	TGCGCCAGCAGCTTGACTGAGAGGGGTGAAAAACTGTTTTTT
TRBD2	TRBJ2-1	TRBV6-6	CASSYTSAGTNEQFF	TGTGCCAGCAGTTACACGTCAGCGGGGACCAATGAGCAGTTCTTC
.	TRBJ1-1	TRBV5-6	CASSIVLRPEAFF	TGTGCCAGCAGCATTGTCCTTAGGCCTGAAGCTTTCTTT
TRBD1	TRBJ2-7	TRBV13	CASSSTGAGEQYF	TGTGCCAGCAGCTCGACAGGGGCGGGCGAGCAGTACTTC
.	TRBJ2-7	TRBV12-3/TRBV12-4	CASSRGTPLSYEQYF	TGTGCCAGCAGTCGCGGGACACCGTTATCCTACGAGCAGTACTTC
.	TRBJ2-5	TRBV9	CASSVRGYDRHADQYF	TGTGCCAGCAGCGTACGAGGGTACGACCGGCACGCGGACCAGTACTTC
.	TRBJ1-2	TRBV5-1	CASSPLTDNYGYTF	TGCGCCAGCAGCCCCCTTACAGATAACTATGGCTACACCTTC
TRBD1	TRBJ2-7	TRBV27	CASSLLSDRGHEQYF	TGTGCCAGCAGTTTATTGTCGGACAGGGGCCACGAGCAGTACTTC
TRBD2	TRBJ2-5	TRBV10-3	CAISLGLQETQYF	TGTGCCATCAGTTTGGGACTACAAGAGACCCAGTACTTC
.	TRBJ2-5	TRBV5-1	CASSLGATVGQTQYF	TGCGCCAGCAGCTTGGGTGCGACAGTGGGGCAGACCCAGTACTTC
.	TRBJ2-7	TRBV6-5	CASSYTKTDRSSYEQYF	TGTGCCAGCAGTTACACAAAGACGGACCGATCGTCCTACGAGCAGTACTTC
.	TRBJ2-6	TRBV18	CASSLWTDPKGANVLTF	TGTGCCAGCTCACTATGGACGGACCCCAAGGGGGCCAACGTCCTGACTTTC
TRBD1	TRBJ2-7	TRBV5-6	CASSSTGVPYEQYF	TGTGCCAGCAGCTCGACAGGGGTCCCCTACGAGCAGTACTTC
.	TRBJ1-1	TRBV18	CASSPIPGVNTEAFF	TGTGCCAGCTCACCTATCCCAGGGGTGAACACTGAAGCTTTCTTT
.	TRBJ2-2	TRBV30	CAWVRSLGTGELFF	TGTGCCTGGGTACGATCCCTAGGTACCGGGGAGCTGTTTTTT
.	TRBJ2-7	TRBV5-6	CASSLGQSTYEQYF	TGTGCCAGCAGCTTGGGACAGTCCACCTACGAGCAGTACTTC
TRBD1	TRBJ2-7	TRBV29-1	CSAPGTGGNEQYF	TGCAGCGCCCCCGGGACAGGGGGGAACGAGCAGTACTTC
.	TRBJ1-4	TRBV20-1	CSARSITNEKLFF	TGCAGTGCTAGGTCCATCACTAATGAAAAACTGTTTTTT
.	TRBJ2-7	TRBV6-2/TRBV6-3	CASSFHGSYEQYF	TGTGCCAGCAGTTTTCACGGAAGCTACGAGCAGTACTTC
.	TRBJ2-1	TRBV9	CASSGEPQLYNEQFF	TGTGCCAGCAGCGGAGAGCCGCAACTCTACAATGAGCAGTTCTTC
.	TRBJ2-7	TRBV7-9	CASSLGSVSYEQYF	TGTGCCAGCAGCTTAGGTTCGGTATCCTACGAGCAGTACTTC